The 2 T cell receptor beta chains presented below share a single source sample, sequenced in a study of T-cell reconstitution after alpha-beta-depleted transplantation in children. TCRbeta library preparation incorporated unique molecular identifiers. A single record per CDR3 protein comes from TCRdb applying MiXCR to the PCR reads. Here the sample spans 200,000 to 250,000 distinct CDR3 sequences, about a tenth being singletons. Sequenced material: PBMCs, taken before TCRalphabeta/CD19-depleted stem cell transplant. The source of these receptors is a child less than two years old with acute myeloid leukemia, due to receive a stem cell transplant.

This clonotype was recorded at least ten times. The chain has TRBV5-6 and TRBJ1-1; D is unresolved. The germline V gene encodes CDR1 SGHDT and CDR2 YYEEEE. The V and J ends lost 0 bases and 11 bases respectively, with 14 bases between them. This CDR3 spans 13 amino acids. The CDR3 loop reads CASSLDNENFAFF. The CDR3 bases are TGTGCCAGCAGCTTGGACAATGAGAATTTTGCTTTCTTT.

This clonotype was observed at least ten times. The chain employs TRBV20-1 and TRBJ2-1; the match to TRBD2 covers 13 bases. Looked up from germline, CDR1 is DFQATT and CDR2 is SNEGSKA (reference sequence). The V segment lost 1 base and the J segment 7 bases; nucleotides outside the gene matches: 1. The CDR3 is 14 amino acids. The CDR3 DNA reads as TGCAGTGCTAGAGGGACTAGCGGGAGAAATGAGCAGTTCTTC. It specifies CSARGTSGRNEQFF.